The TCR beta chain described here comes from a study of blood T cell repertoires in COVID-19 (dated by TCRdb to 2020 to 2021). Context from the whole study: Samples from collaborators originated in the United States, Italy and Spain and spanned both the acute and convalescent phases of COVID-19. The material from the prospective study consisted of cDNA or gDNA derived from T cells, B-cell-depleted T cells, or PBMCs. Deeply sampled blood TCRbeta repertoires from subjects exposed to, actively infected with, or recovered from COVID-19 were included in the dataset. The repertoires were released in a freely available public database intended as a resource for research on the immune response to SARS-CoV-2. The samples were drawn from the first 160 participants of the ongoing ImmuneRACE study and from 1,254 subjects provided by 6 global collaborators. The sample metadata nearly always contained a de-identified subject ID, COVID-19 status, age in years and sex. Where HLA class I and class II types were available, the types were taken from metadata supplied by the sample provider, not from assay-based typing.

Points on this clone: What this receptor recognizes is not known. Per-base qualities were not stored, and no clone one base away is much larger.

From the germline V gene (reference sequence), CDR1 is SGHNT and CDR2 is YYREEE. The germline V end is reduced by 1 base and the J end by 1 base; junction bases left unmatched: 3. There are 15 amino acids in the CDR3, from cysteine to phenylalanine inclusive. Of the read, only the CDR3 DNA is kept; its 45 bases are in frame from base 1. The research as a whole found: The amount of clinical and demographic metadata varied by source and participant and was provided uncurated.

Collaborating institutions collected whole blood in K2EDTA tubes following their own protocols. For TCRbeta analysis, collaborators shipped samples as frozen whole blood, isolated PBMCs, or DNA extracted from either of those sample types. The immunoSEQ Assay, a bias-controlled multiplex PCR, was used to amplify TCRbeta CDR3 regions from genomic DNA. The study's own analysis went as follows. The number of nucleated cells in each sample was estimated from the amplification of reference gene primers within the assay. To quantify the absolute abundance of each unique TCRbeta CDR3 rearrangement, sequence reads were collapsed and filtered. For each sample, productive Simpson clonality was calculated as the square root of Simpson's diversity index across productive rearrangements. TCRdb provides this immuneACCESS table in a form limited to in-frame rearrangements. Some clones are lacking; in checked studies, under half of them reflect an unresolved V gene, and why the rest are absent is not known. For V, J and clone size, that table is used; D and trimming come from the DNA. The sample table shows 50,000 to 80,000 clones, and 84% are seen once. The ten largest clonotypes hold 5.6% of the sample.

The clonotype comes from a woman in her sixties or seventies with acute or convalescent COVID-19. The chain is encoded by TRBV5-4 joined to TRBJ1-1; 8 bases in the middle match TRBD1. Sequencing was carried out using peripheral blood. The nucleotides read TGTGCCAGCAGCTTGCTCGACAGGGGGAACACTGAAGCTTTCTTT. This codes for CASSLLDRGNTEAFF.